This T cell receptor beta chain was documented in a study of regulatory T cells in long-lasting Graves disease. Study-level findings and limits: Gene preferences differed: TRBV28, TRBJ1-2, TRBJ2-5 in persistent cases.

CDR3 regions were amplified by Arm-PCR using iRepertoire HTBI primers to build TCR beta libraries. Using its own MiXCR run on the multiplex PCR reads, TCRdb lists one record per CDR3 protein. Among 250,000 or so distinct CDR3 sequences, around 18% were seen once, and the ten largest hold approximately 15%. The time point: newly diagnosed GD, antithyroid drugs for less than 3 months. Extracted RNA from PBMCs served as the source of the TCR library. This CDR3 has 13 residues. Germline CDR1 reads DFQATT; CDR2 reads SNEGSKA (reference sequence). At least ten counts were recorded for this clonotype. What it binds is not known. A junction boundary mismatches the germline segment, possibly from a read error. The same specimen was also included in a second study, on T cells in Graves' hyperthyroidism and ophthalmopathy.

Sequenced material: peripheral blood mononuclear cells (PBMCs), taken at new diagnosis, from a patient treated with antithyroid drugs. This clonotype originated in a woman in her 30s with Graves disease. The J gene is TRBJ2-2, the V gene TRBV20-1; TRBD1 is a possible D gene (6 bases). The CDR3 region has the DNA TGCAGTGCTGGCGCTACAGGGACCGGAGAGCTGTTTTTT. Protein product: CSAGATGTGELFF.